This record looks at one T cell receptor beta chain sequence and its context. This clone was observed a few times. What this receptor recognizes is not known. Base qualities are not recorded, but no much larger clone differs from it by a single base. The immunoSEQ assay at survey resolution was applied to genomic DNA for sequencing of TCRbeta rearrangements. From the authors' description of their analysis: In the TCR sequencing data, the lowest productive clonotype frequency that could be detected was 2.59 x 10-5. Only productive TCRbeta rearrangements, meaning sequences that were complete and in-frame, were kept for the analyses. The clonality of each sample was calculated as Simpson clonality in the immunoSEQ Analyzer version 3.0. Based on frequency, clones were grouped as very rare, small, medium, large (1-20%) or hyperexpanded (>20%). OLGA 1.2.3 estimated generation probabilities, VDJtools produced V-gene circos plots, VDJdb was queried for specificities, and GLIPH identified CDR3 motifs. The table was pulled from immuneACCESS by TCRdb, which kept in-frame rearrangements only. Such tables lose some clones; where checked, under half of the loss comes from unresolved V genes, and the rest has no known cause. D and trimming were read from the DNA, whereas the V and J calls and clone size are those reported in that table. The sample includes about 30,000 clones, with roughly three quarters observed a single time. Around 1.9% of the sample goes to the ten largest clones.

The healthy control group was made up of roughly 34 blood donors, and the Finnish Red Cross blood service supplied their buffy coats. All TCR-sequenced material derived from peripheral blood: patient blood samples and healthy donor buffy coats. Ficoll-Hypaque gradient centrifugation was used to isolate peripheral blood mononuclear cells. Magnetic purification was used to isolate CD4+ cells from the buffy coats of the healthy controls. Genomic DNA was extracted using the Gentra Puregene Cell and Tissue kit, and a Qubit 2.0 fluorometer was used to quantify it. V is cut by 0 bases and J by 13 bases, and the space between the germline ends is 10 bases. The CDR3 goes from the cysteine to the phenylalanine over 11 residues. Of all the DNA, just the CDR3 is kept, 33 bases in frame from base 1. According to the germline V gene, CDR1 reads SGDLS and CDR2 reads YYNGEE. This specimen comes from a study of STAT5B mutations in CD4+ large granular lymphocyte leukemia (dated by TCRdb to the early 2020s). General notes on the study: Among healthy controls, the CDR3 'QG' motif was associated with a particular HLA allele. The study compared the TCRbeta repertoires of patients with CD4+ T-cell large granular lymphocyte leukemia against those of healthy blood donors. Flow cytometry on FACSCanto II or FACSVerse showed that the purified fractions were more than 95% pure among lymphocytes. Study-wide findings and limitations: Each patient's main leukemic clonotypes were private, but approximately 27% of these clonotypes showed up at low frequency in the non-leukemic repertoires of other patients. The data were not HLA-matched, and the higher clonality in CD4+ T-LGLL than in CD8+ T-LGLL could be due to the relatively small sample size. Compared with healthy CD4+ repertoires, CD4-sorted patient repertoires appeared more clonal, and this difference remained even after the putative leukemic clones were removed. Enrichment of TRBV06-family usage was observed among the top patient clones (8/27) relative to healthy controls (2/35).

The chain links TRBV9 with TRBJ1-2; a weak D assignment points to TRBD1 (5 bases agree). The sequence derives from a human donor in good health. The sequenced material came from CD4+ T cells from blood buffy coats. The encoded CDR3 is CASSVAGPGTF. The bases are TGTGCCAGCAGCGTAGCGGGGCCCGGCACCTTC.